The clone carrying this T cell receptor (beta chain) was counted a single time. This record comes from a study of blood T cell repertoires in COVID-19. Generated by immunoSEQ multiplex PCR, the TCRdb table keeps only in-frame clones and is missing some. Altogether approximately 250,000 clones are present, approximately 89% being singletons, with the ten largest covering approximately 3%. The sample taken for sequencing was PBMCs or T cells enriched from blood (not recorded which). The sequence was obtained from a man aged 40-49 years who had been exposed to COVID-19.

The CDR3 spells CASNFLGEQGAYDYGYTF. In DNA form, the CDR3 reads TGTGCCAGCAACTTCTTGGGGGAACAGGGGGCTTACGACTATGGCTACACCTTC. The chain has TRBV7-9 and TRBJ1-2, with 9 bases fitting TRBD1. The length of the CDR3 is 18 residues. Germline loops: CDR1 SEHNR, CDR2 FQNEAQ (reference sequence). Trimming removed 7 bases from V and 3 bases from J; junction bases left unmatched: 18.